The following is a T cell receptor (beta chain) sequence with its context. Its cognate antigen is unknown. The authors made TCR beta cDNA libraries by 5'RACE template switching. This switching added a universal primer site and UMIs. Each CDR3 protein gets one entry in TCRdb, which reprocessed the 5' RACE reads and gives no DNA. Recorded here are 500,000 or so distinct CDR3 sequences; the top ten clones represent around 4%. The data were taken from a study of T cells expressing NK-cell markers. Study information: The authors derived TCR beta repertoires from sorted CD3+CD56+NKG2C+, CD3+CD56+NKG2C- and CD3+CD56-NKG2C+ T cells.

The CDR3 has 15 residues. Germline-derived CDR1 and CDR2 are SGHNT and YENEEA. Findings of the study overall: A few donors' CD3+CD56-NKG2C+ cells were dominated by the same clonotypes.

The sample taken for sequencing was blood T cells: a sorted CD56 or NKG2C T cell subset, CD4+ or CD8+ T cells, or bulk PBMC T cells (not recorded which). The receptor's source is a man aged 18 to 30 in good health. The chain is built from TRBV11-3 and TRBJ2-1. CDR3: CASSLSRGSYNEQFF. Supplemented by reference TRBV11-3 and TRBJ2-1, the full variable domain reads EAGVVQSPRYKIIEKKQPVAFWCNPISGHNTLYWYLQNLGQGPELLIRYENEEAVDDSQLPKDRFSAERLKGVDSTLKIQPAELGDSAVYLCASSLSRGSYNEQFFGPGTRLTVL.